These 28 T cell receptor beta chains share one sample of origin, sequenced in a study of vaccination effects on CD4 cells after COVID-19. Ahead of sequencing, the ViraFEST assay grew antigen-specific CD4+ T cells using viral peptide pools. After less than twelve days in culture, the CD4+ T cells were isolated. Among the vaccine recipients, none had a prior SARS-CoV-2 infection, and nucleocapsid antibodies were negative. Profiled with immunoSEQ multiplex PCR; TCRdb holds only in-frame clones, not every one. The table lists tens of thousands of clones, around 68% of them singletons. No antigen has been assigned to these receptors. Source: CD4+ T cells from PBMCs cultured with HCoV-OC43 spike peptides, taken before COVID-19 vaccination. Subset specified: HCoV-OC43 spike overlapping peptide pool stimulation. Receptor source: a human donor who received a COVID-19 vaccine.

This rearrangement joins TRBV6-5 to TRBJ1-2, with D hard to call. The CDR3 is 12 amino acids. The germline V gene has CDR1 MNHEY and CDR2 SVGAGI. V was shortened by 2 bases and J by 3 bases, with 4 bases between the two germline ends. The CDR3 nucleotides read TGTGCCAGCAGTTACGCCGACTATGGCTACACCTTC. Translated: CASSYADYGYTF.

V and J are TRBV4-3 and TRBJ1-2; a possible D gene is TRBD1 (6 bases). Between the trimmed V and J ends, which lost 4 bases and 7 bases, there was a span of 13 bases. Germline V gives CDR1 LGHNA, CDR2 YSLEER. This CDR3 spans 13 amino acids. CDR3 sequence: CASSPTGQTGYTF. The CDR3, as DNA: TGCGCCAGCAGCCCTACCGGACAGACTGGCTACACCTTC.

The chain couples TRBV6-6 to TRBJ1-6; unclear D gene. CDR1 MNHNY and CDR2 SVGAGI come from the germline V gene (reference sequence). This CDR3 spans 12 amino acids. Trimming shortened V by 5 bases and J by 6 bases, and 5 bases separated the two germline ends. The CDR3: CASSLVNSPLHF. The CDR3 coding sequence is TGTGCCAGCAGTCTTGTTAATTCACCCCTCCACTTT.

This clone appeared a single time. The V and J genes are TRBV21-1 and TRBJ1-1. TRBV21-1 is a known pseudogene. The CDR3 runs to 15 residues. CDR3 coding DNA: TGTGCCAGCAGCAAAACACACCAAGAGCGCACTGAAGCTTTCTTT. Residues: CASSKTHQERTEAFF.

V gene TRBV7-2 combines with J gene TRBJ2-1, with 8 nucleotides matching TRBD1. This CDR3 contains 17 residues. Germline loops: CDR1 SGHTA, CDR2 FQGNSA. J gave up 0 bases and V 1 base, and 5 bases lay outside the gene matches. CDR3 region: CASSLGQGASSYNEQFF. The DNA for the CDR3 is TGTGCCAGCAGCTTAGGGCAGGGGGCAAGCTCCTACAATGAGCAGTTCTTC. Drawing the rest from reference TRBV7-2 and TRBJ2-1, the complete variable domain is GAGVSQSPSNKVTEKGKDVELRCDPISGHTALYWYRQSLGQGLEFLIYFQGNSAPDKSGLPSDRFSAERTGGSVSTLTIQRTQQEDSAVYLCASSLGQGASSYNEQFFGPGTRLTVL.

The chain combines TRBV6-5 with TRBJ1-5, with no clear D. The length of the CDR3 is 14 residues. Per germline, CDR1 MNHEY and CDR2 SVGAGI. Trimming left V 0 bases short and J 9 bases short, with 12 bases between. The CDR3 spells CASSYSASFMPQHF. In nucleotides, the CDR3 is TGTGCCAGCAGTTACTCAGCCAGCTTTATGCCCCAGCATTTT.

This rearrangement joins TRBV5-8 to TRBJ1-2; TRBD1 aligns across 8 bases. V was pared by 4 bases and J by 8 bases, with 7 bases of the junction left unmatched. Germline loops: CDR1 SGHTS, CDR2 YDEGEE. This CDR3 has 13 residues. CDR3: CASSHGQGFGYTF. DNA of the CDR3: TGTGCCAGCAGCCATGGACAGGGCTTCGGCTACACCTTC.

The gene calls are TRBV5-6 and TRBJ2-7, with a weak D call TRBD2 (6 bases). Trimming shortened V by 0 bases and J by 1 base, and 14 bases separated the two germline ends. CDR1 is SGHDT and CDR2 is YYEEEE in the germline V gene. The CDR3 runs to 16 residues. CDR3 loop: CASSLGGESVSYEQYF. For the CDR3, the DNA is TGTGCCAGCAGCTTGGGGGGGGAATCTGTTTCCTACGAGCAGTACTTC. The complete variable domain, with remaining parts taken from reference TRBV5-6 and TRBJ2-7, reads DAGVTQSPTHLIKTRGQQVTLRCSPKSGHDTVSWYQQALGQGPQFIFQYYEEEERQRGNFPDRFSGHQFPNYSSELNVNALLLGDSALYLCASSLGGESVSYEQYFGPGTRLTVT.

The V gene is TRBV5-1, the J gene TRBJ1-1; tentative D call: TRBD1 (6 bases). Germline CDR1 reads SGHRS; CDR2 reads YFSETQ. This CDR3 region has 14 residues. V lost 4 bases and J lost 1, with 11 bases in between. Here the CDR3 DNA reads TGCGCCAGCAGCACCCGGACAGAGAACACTGAAGCTTTCTTT. This sequence encodes CASSTRTENTEAFF. Drawing the rest from reference TRBV5-1 and TRBJ1-1, the complete variable domain is KAGVTQTPRYLIKTRGQQVTLSCSPISGHRSVSWYQQTPGQGLQFLFEYFSETQRNKGNFPGRFSGRQFSNSRSEMNVSTLELGDSALYLCASSTRTENTEAFFGQGTRLTVV.

This chain connects TRBV11-2 to TRBJ1-1, with D hard to call. Germline CDR1 SGHAT, CDR2 FQNNGV. V lost 0 bases and J 1 base, leaving 9 bases between the germline ends. This CDR3 spans 15 amino acids. CDR3 residues: CASSLDWAGNTEAFF. CDR3 bases: TGTGCCAGCAGCTTAGACTGGGCCGGGAACACTGAAGCTTTCTTT.

The gene calls are TRBV2 and TRBJ1-1; 10 bases fit TRBD1. Per germline, CDR1 SNHLY and CDR2 FYNNEI. The CDR3 spans 13 residues. Losses at the gene ends were 6 bases for V and 7 bases for J; bases not matched to a gene: 5. In nucleotides, the CDR3 is TGTGCCAGCAGCTTGGACAGGGGGGTTGAAGCTTTCTTT. Its translation: CASSLDRGVEAFF.

This chain uses TRBV1 with TRBJ1-5; whether TRBD1, the table's D call, matches the DNA was not checked. TRBV1 is labeled a pseudogene. This CDR3 is built from 17 residues. The CDR3 is CTSSPPEGPAGYQPQHF. CDR3 DNA sequence: TGCACCAGCAGCCCCCCCGAAGGGCCGGCAGGGTATCAGCCCCAGCATTTT.

This clone has just a few counts. This rearrangement joins TRBV27 to TRBJ2-4, with D perhaps TRBD1 (5 bases). This CDR3 comprises 14 residues. V was shortened by 2 bases and J by 1 base, with 6 bases between the two germline ends. Per the germline V gene, CDR1 is MNHEY and CDR2 is SMNVEV (reference sequence). The CDR3 nucleotides are TGTGCCAGCAGTTTAAGGGGTGCCAAAAACATTCAGTACTTC. It specifies CASSLRGAKNIQYF.

This clone came up many times. The gene calls are TRBV11-2 and TRBJ2-7; the D gene is possibly TRBD1 (6 bases). The CDR3 has 13 amino acids. V lost 4 bases to trimming and J lost 10 bases, with 17 bases between them. CDR1 SGHAT and CDR2 FQNNGV come from the germline V gene. The CDR3: CASSSRGLGEQYF. The CDR3 coding sequence is TGTGCCAGCAGCTCCAGGGGTTTGGGGGAACAGTACTTC. The whole variable domain, filled in from reference TRBV11-2 and TRBJ2-7, reads EAGVAQSPRYKIIEKRQSVAFWCNPISGHATLYWYQQILGQGPKLLIQFQNNGVVDDSQLPKDRFSAERLKGVDSTLKIQPAKLEDSAVYLCASSSRGLGEQYFGPGTRLTVT.

The chain combines TRBV28 with TRBJ1-2; tentatively, D is TRBD1 (6 bases). The CDR3 has 14 amino acids. With 3 bases removed from V and 2 bases from J, the gap between germline ends came to 10 bases. Germline CDR1 MDHEN, CDR2 SYDVKM. This CDR3 reads CASSLGGPNYGYTF. The CDR3 bases are TGTGCCAGCAGTTTGGGGGGGCCCAACTATGGCTACACCTTC.

This clone was seen more than once but under ten times. The V call is TRBV15, the J call TRBJ1-1; D is possibly TRBD1 (5 bases). The V end was cut by 0 bases, the J end by 3 bases, with 8 bases between. The CDR3 is 14 amino acids. Germline V gene sequence: CDR1 LNHNV, CDR2 YYDKDF (reference sequence). The CDR3 region is CATSRDRGDTEAFF. CDR3 DNA: TGTGCCACCAGCAGAGATCGGGGGGACACTGAAGCTTTCTTT. Using reference TRBV15 and TRBJ1-1 for the parts outside the CDR3, the full variable domain is DAMVIQNPRYQVTQFGKPVTLSCSQTLNHNVMYWYQQKSSQAPKLLFHYYDKDFNNEADTPDNFQSRRPNTSFCFLDIRSPGLGDTAMYLCATSRDRGDTEAFFGQGTRLTVV.

The gene calls are TRBV7-2 and TRBJ2-7; no firm D call. The CDR3 length is 13 residues. V was pared by 0 bases and J by 5 bases, with 8 bases between. Germline CDR1 is SGHTA and CDR2 is FQGNSA. The CDR3 loop is CASSLAHGHEQYF. The CDR3, as DNA: TGTGCCAGCAGCTTAGCGCATGGCCACGAGCAGTACTTC.

The chain joins TRBV6-5 to TRBJ1-1, with unresolved D. Trimming stripped 4 bases from V and 1 base from J, with 7 bases between. The germline CDR1 and CDR2 sequences are MNHEY and SVGAGI. CDR3 length: 13 residues. CDR3 protein: CASSSRENTEAFF. CDR3 nucleotide sequence: TGTGCCAGCAGTTCCCGGGAGAACACTGAAGCTTTCTTT.

The chain carries TRBV27 and TRBJ1-1; D call uncertain. This CDR3 has 13 residues. V was cut by 2 bases and J by 3 bases, with 7 bases left in between. Germline V gene data show CDR1 as MNHEY and CDR2 as SMNVEV (reference sequence). The CDR3: CASSLMDYTEAFF. CDR3 DNA sequence: TGTGCCAGCAGTTTAATGGACTACACTGAAGCTTTCTTT.

The V and J genes are TRBV9 and TRBJ2-5, with 8 nucleotides matching TRBD2. After removal of 0 bases from V and 5 bases from J, the junction contained 6 bases not matched to a gene. CDR3 length: 15 residues. CDR1 is SGDLS and CDR2 is YYNGEE in the germline V gene. CDR3 amino acids: CASSVEGTSRETQYF. CDR3 coding DNA: TGTGCCAGCAGCGTAGAAGGGACTAGTAGGGAGACCCAGTACTTC.

V is TRBV5-1 and J is TRBJ2-3; TRBD2 agrees at 8 bases. Germline assignment: CDR1 SGHRS and CDR2 YFSETQ. Trimming cost V 0 bases and J 6 bases; bases outside gene matches: 18. CDR3 size: 19 residues. CDR3 nucleotides: TGCGCCAGCAGCTTGGTTCTCCCCCCAGGGCGGGAGGAACGCGATACGCAGTATTTT. Translated: CASSLVLPPGREERDTQYF. The entire variable domain, with the rest obtained from reference TRBV5-1 and TRBJ2-3, is as follows: KAGVTQTPRYLIKTRGQQVTLSCSPISGHRSVSWYQQTPGQGLQFLFEYFSETQRNKGNFPGRFSGRQFSNSRSEMNVSTLELGDSALYLCASSLVLPPGREERDTQYFGPGTRLTVL.

The V call is TRBV7-9, the J call TRBJ1-2; perhaps TRBD1 as D (5 bases). Trimming pared 5 bases from V and 3 bases from J, leaving 10 bases between. Per the germline V gene, CDR1 is SEHNR and CDR2 is FQNEAQ (reference sequence). CDR3 length equals 13 residues. CDR3 region: CASSRTGDYGYTF. DNA of the CDR3: TGTGCCAGCAGCCGAACAGGCGACTATGGCTACACCTTC.

The chain combines TRBV5-6 with TRBJ1-2; maybe TRBD1 (6 bases). The germline gives CDR1 SGHDT, CDR2 YYEEEE. Deletions cut 0 bases from V and 14 bases from J, with 11 bases between. The CDR3 sequence is 11 residues long. CDR3 DNA sequence: TGTGCCAGCAGCTTGGACAGGGATCTTACCTTC. Amino acids: CASSLDRDLTF.

This clone was detected once. The V gene is TRBV28, the J gene TRBJ1-5, with D possibly being TRBD1 (5 bases). CDR1 is MDHEN and CDR2 is SYDVKM in the germline V gene. The CDR3 totals 16 residues. V shed 6 bases and J shed 7 bases, with 22 bases lying between them. The CDR3 reads CASRSAPGGPGQPQHF. CDR3 in DNA: TGTGCCAGCAGGTCCGCCCCGGGGGGTCCGGGGCAGCCCCAGCATTTT.

This rearrangement joins TRBV6-4 to TRBJ2-3; D is perhaps TRBD2 (7 bases). The germline CDR1 and CDR2 sequences are MRHNA and SNTAGT. This CDR3 is 15 amino acids long. The ends were cut back, 2 bases at V and 3 bases at J, with 12 bases in the middle. CDR3 region: CASSDGGAATDTQYF. Here the CDR3 DNA reads TGTGCCAGCAGTGACGGGGGGGCAGCGACAGATACGCAGTATTTT.

The chain uses TRBV10-3 and TRBJ1-6; D not certain. The V and J ends lost 8 bases and 0 bases respectively, with 14 bases between them. Germline values: CDR1 ENHRY, CDR2 SYGVKD. This CDR3 contains 16 residues. CDR3 DNA: TGTGCCATCCGGACCGAAGAGGGCTCCTATAATTCACCCCTCCACTTT. Its translation: CAIRTEEGSYNSPLHF.

The V and J genes are TRBV4-2 and TRBJ2-7; D unresolved. CDR1 is LGHNA and CDR2 is YNFKEQ in the germline V gene. V gave up 0 bases and J gave up 6 bases, with 9 bases separating them. The CDR3 contains 13 residues. CDR3 amino acids: CASSQDRVLEQYF. The CDR3 DNA sequence: TGTGCCAGCAGCCAAGACCGCGTTCTCGAGCAGTACTTC.

This clone turned up a few times. V usage is TRBV2 and J usage is TRBJ1-1; D is perhaps TRBD1 (5 bases). The length of the CDR3 is 13 residues. Germline CDR1 SNHLY, CDR2 FYNNEI. V was clipped by 10 bases and J by 0 bases, with 12 bases between them. The CDR3 nucleotides are TGTGCCACCCAGGACATCCTGAACACTGAAGCTTTCTTT. Its protein product is CATQDILNTEAFF. The full variable domain, in which reference TRBV2 and TRBJ1-1 provide the parts outside the CDR3, is EPEVTQTPSHQVTQMGQEVILRCVPISNHLYFYWYRQILGQKVEFLVSFYNNEISEKSEIFDDQFSVERPDGSNFTLKIRSTKLEDSAMYFCATQDILNTEAFFGQGTRLTVV.